The entry below gives a single TCR beta chain sequence along with its context. This record comes from a study of blood T cell repertoires in COVID-19. About the study: Nucleic acid was either cDNA or gDNA, and it came from T cells, B-cell-depleted T cells, or PBMCs.

Original handling: By means of reference gene primer amplification, nucleated cell counts were estimated. Sequencing was performed with immunoSEQ multiplex PCR; in TCRdb, only in-frame clones are kept and a portion is missing. V, J and clone size reflect that table, while D and trimming were determined from the DNA. The sample gives 110,000 or so clones, roughly 85% of which show up once; about 12% is in the top ten. Specimen: peripheral blood. The clonotype comes from a human donor in a cohort sampled during active COVID-19.

The DNA for the CDR3 is TGTGCCAGCAGCGGGGACAGGGGTTATACAGATACGCAGTATTTT. This sequence encodes CASSGDRGYTDTQYF. V and J are TRBV7-2 and TRBJ2-3, with TRBD1 matching over 10 bases. The CDR3 contains 15 residues. V lost 5 bases to trimming and J lost 3 bases; unmatched junction nucleotides: 5. CDR1 SGHTA and CDR2 FQGNSA come from the germline V gene.